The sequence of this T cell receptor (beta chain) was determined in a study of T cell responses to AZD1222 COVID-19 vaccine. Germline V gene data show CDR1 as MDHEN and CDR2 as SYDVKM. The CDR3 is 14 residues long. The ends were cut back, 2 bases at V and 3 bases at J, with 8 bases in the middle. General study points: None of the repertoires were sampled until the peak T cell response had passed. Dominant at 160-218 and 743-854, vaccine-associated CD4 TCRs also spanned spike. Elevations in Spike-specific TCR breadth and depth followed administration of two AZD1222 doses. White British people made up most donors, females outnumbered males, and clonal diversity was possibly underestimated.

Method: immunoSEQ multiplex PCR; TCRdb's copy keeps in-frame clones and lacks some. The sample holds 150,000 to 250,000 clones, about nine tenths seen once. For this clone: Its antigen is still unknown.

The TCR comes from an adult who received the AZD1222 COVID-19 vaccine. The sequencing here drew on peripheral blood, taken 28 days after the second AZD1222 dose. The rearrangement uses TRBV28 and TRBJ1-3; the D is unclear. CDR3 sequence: CASSLVQLGNTIYF. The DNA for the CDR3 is TGTGCCAGCAGTTTAGTTCAGCTTGGAAACACCATATATTTT.